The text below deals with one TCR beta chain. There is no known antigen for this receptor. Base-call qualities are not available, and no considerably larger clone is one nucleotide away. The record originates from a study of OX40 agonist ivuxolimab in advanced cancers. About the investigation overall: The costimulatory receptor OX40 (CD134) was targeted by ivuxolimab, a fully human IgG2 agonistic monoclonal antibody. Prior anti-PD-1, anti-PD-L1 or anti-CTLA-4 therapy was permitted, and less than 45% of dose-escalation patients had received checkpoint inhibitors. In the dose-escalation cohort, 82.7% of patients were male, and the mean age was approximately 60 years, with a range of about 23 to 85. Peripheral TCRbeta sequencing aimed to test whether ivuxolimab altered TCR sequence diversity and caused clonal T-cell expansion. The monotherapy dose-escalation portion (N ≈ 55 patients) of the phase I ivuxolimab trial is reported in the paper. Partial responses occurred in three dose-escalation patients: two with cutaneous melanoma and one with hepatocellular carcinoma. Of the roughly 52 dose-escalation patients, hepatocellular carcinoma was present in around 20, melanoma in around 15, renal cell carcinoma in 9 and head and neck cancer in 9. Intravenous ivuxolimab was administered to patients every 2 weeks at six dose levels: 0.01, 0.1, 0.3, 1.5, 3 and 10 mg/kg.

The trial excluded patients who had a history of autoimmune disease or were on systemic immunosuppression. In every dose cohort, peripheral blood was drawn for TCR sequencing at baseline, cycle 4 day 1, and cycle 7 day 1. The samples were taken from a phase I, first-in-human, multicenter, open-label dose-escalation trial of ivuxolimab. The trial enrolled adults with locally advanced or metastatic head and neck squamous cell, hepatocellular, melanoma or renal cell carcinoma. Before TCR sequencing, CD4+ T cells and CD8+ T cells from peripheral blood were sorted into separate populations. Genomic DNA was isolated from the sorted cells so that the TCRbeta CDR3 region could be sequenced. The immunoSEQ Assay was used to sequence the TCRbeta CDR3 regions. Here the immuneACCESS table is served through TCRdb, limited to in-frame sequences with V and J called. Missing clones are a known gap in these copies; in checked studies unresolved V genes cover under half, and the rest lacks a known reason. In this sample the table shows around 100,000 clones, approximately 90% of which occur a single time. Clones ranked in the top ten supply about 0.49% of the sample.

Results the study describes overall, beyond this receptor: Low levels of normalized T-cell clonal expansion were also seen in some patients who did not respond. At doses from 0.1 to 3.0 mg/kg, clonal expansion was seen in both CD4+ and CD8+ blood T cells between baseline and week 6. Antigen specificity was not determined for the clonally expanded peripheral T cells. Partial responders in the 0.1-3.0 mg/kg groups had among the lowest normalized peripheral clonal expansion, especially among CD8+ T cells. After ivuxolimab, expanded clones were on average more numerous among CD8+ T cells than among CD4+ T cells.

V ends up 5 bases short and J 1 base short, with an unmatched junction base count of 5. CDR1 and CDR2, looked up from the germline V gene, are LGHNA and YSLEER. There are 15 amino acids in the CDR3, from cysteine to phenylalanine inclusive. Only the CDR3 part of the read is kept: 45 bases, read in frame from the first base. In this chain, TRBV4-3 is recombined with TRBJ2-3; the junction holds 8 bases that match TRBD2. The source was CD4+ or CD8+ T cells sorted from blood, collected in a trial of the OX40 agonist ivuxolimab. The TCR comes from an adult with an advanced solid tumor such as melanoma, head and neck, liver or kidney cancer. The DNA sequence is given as TGCGCCAGCAGCTCTCTGACTAGCGGCACAGATACGCAGTATTTT. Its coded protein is CASSSLTSGTDTQYF.